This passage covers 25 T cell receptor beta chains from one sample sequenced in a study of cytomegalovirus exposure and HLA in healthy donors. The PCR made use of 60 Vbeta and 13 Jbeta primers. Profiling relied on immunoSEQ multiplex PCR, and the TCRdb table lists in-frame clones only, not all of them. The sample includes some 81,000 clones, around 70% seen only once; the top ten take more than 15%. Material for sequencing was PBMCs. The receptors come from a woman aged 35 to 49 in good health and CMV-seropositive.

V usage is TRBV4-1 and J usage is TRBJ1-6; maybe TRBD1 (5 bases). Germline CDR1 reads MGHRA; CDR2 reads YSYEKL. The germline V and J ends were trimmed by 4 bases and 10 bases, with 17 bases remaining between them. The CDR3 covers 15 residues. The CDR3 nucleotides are TGCGCCAGCAGCCCTCCCCCCCAGGGAAGCTCACCCCTCCACTTT. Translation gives CASSPPPQGSSPLHF.

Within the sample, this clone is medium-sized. CDR3 loop: CASSATSGGAWEQFF. CDR3 nucleotide sequence: TGTGCCAGTAGTGCAACTAGCGGGGGGGCTTGGGAGCAGTTCTTC. The J gene is TRBJ2-1, the V gene TRBV19, with 13 bases matching TRBD2. The ends lost 5 bases at V and 10 bases at J; junction bases unmatched: 8. In germline, CDR1 is LNHDA, CDR2 SQIVND (reference sequence). The CDR3 runs 15 residues.

The CDR3 here is CAIRVGLAGEQDTQYF. The DNA of the CDR3 is TGTGCCATCAGGGTCGGACTAGCGGGAGAACAGGATACGCAGTATTTT. The chain is built from TRBV10-3 and TRBJ2-3, with TRBD2 matching over 13 bases. Trimming took 6 bases from V and 6 from J; bases not matched to a gene: 9. This CDR3 comprises 16 residues. Germline values: CDR1 ENHRY, CDR2 SYGVKD.

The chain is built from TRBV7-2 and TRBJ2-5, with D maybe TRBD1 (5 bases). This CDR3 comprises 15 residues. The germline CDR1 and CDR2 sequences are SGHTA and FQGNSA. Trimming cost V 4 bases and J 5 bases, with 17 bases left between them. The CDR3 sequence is CASSSWGLMGETQYF. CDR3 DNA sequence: TGTGCCAGCAGCTCCTGGGGCCTAATGGGGGAGACCCAGTACTTC.

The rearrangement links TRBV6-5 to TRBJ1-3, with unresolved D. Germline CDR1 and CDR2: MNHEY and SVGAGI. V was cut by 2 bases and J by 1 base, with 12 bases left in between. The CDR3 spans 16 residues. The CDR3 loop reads CASSYALGLSGNTIYF. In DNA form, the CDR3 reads TGTGCCAGCAGTTACGCCCTTGGGCTGTCTGGAAACACCATATATTTT.

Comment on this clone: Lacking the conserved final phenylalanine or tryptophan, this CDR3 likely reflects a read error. CDR3 sequence: CASSGRSTEAFV. The CDR3 coding sequence is TGTGCCAGCAGTGGAAGGAGCACTGAAGCTTTCGTT. This rearrangement joins TRBV9 to TRBJ1-1, with unresolved D. The V and J ends lost 5 bases and 4 bases respectively, with 9 bases between them. From germline, CDR1 is SGDLS and CDR2 YYNGEE. The CDR3 has 12 residues.

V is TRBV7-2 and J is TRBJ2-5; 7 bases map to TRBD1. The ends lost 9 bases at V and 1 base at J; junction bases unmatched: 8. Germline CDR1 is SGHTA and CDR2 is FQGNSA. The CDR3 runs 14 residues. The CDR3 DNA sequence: TGTGCCAGTCGTACGAACAGGGGCCAAGAGACCCAGTACTTC. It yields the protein CASRTNRGQETQYF.

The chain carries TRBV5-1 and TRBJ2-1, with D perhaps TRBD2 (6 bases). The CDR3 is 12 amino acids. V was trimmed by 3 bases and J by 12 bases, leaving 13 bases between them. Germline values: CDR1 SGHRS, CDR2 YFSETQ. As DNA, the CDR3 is TGCGCCAGCAGCTCGGAGCGGGCAGGGCAGTTCTTC. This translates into CASSSERAGQFF.

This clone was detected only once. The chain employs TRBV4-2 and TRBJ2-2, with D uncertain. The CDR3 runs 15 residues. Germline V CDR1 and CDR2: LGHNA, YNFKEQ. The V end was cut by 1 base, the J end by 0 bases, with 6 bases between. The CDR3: CASSQVRTNTGELFF. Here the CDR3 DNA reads TGTGCCAGCAGCCAAGTGCGTACGAACACCGGGGAGCTGTTTTTT.

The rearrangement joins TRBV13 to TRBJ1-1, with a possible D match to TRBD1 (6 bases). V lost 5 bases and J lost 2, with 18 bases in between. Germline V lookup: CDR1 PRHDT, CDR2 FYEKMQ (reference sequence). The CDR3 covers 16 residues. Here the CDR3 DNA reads TGTGCCAGCAGCCCCGAGGGCAGGGACATCAACACTGAAGCTTTCTTT. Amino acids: CASSPEGRDINTEAFF. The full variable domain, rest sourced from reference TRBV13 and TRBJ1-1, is AAGVIQSPRHLIKEKRETATLKCYPIPRHDTVYWYQQGPGQDPQFLISFYEKMQSDKGSIPDRFSAQQFSDYHSELNMSSLELGDSALYFCASSPEGRDINTEAFFGQGTRLTVV.

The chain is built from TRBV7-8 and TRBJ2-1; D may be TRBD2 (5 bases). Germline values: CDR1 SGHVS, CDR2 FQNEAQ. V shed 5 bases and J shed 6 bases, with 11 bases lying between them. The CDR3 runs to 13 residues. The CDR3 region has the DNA TGTGCCAGCAGCCCGAGGGTGGGCAATGAGCAGTTCTTC. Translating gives CASSPRVGNEQFF.

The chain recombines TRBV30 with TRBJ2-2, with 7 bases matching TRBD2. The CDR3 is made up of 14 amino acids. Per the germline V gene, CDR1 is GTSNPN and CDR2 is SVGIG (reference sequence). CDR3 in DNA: TGTGGGGGAGGGCAGGGCCTTAACACCGGGGAGCTGTTTTTT. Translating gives CGGGQGLNTGELFF.

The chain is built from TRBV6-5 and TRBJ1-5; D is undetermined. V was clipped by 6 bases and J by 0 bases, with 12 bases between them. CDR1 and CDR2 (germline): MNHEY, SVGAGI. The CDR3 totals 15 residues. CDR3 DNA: TGTGCCAGCAGCCCCTTCTATAATAGCAATCAGCCCCAGCATTTT. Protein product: CASSPFYNSNQPQHF.

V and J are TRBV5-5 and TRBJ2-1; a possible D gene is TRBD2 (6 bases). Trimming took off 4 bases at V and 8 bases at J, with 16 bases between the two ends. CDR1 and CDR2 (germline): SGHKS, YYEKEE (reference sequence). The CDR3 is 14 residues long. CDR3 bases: TGTGCCAGCAGCCTTGCCGGAGGGCCTTATGAGCAGTTCTTC. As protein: CASSLAGGPYEQFF.

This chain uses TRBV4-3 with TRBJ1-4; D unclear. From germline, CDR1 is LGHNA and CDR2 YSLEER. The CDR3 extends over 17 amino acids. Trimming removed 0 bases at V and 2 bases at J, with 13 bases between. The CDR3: CASSQEMPHSTNEKLFF. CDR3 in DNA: TGCGCCAGCAGCCAAGAAATGCCGCACAGCACTAATGAAAAACTGTTTTTT.

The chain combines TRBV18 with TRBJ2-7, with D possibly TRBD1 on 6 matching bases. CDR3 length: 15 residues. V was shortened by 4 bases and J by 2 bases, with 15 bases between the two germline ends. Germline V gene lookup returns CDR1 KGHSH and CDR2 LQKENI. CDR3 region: CASSQPPRGAYEQYF. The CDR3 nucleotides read TGTGCCAGCTCACAACCGCCCAGGGGAGCCTACGAGCAGTACTTC.

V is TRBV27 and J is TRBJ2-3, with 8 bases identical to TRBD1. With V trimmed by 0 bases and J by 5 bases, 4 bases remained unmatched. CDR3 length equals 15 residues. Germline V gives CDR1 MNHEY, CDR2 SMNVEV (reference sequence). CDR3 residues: CASSLSAGGVDTQYF. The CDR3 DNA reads TGTGCCAGCAGTTTATCGGCAGGGGGCGTAGATACGCAGTATTTT.

The CDR3 loop reads CASSKAQAGRQPQHF. CDR3 coding DNA: TGTGCCAGCAGCAAAGCGCAGGCAGGGCGACAGCCCCAGCATTTT. This rearrangement joins TRBV21-1 to TRBJ1-5; the table's D call of TRBD1 was not tested on the DNA. TRBV21-1 is a recognized pseudogene. CDR3 length: 15 residues.

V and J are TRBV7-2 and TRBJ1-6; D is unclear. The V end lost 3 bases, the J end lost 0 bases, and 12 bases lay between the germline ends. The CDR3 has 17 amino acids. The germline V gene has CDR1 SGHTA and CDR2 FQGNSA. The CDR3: CASSFSSLSSYNSPLHF. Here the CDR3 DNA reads TGTGCCAGCAGCTTTAGCAGCCTCTCCTCCTATAATTCACCCCTCCACTTT. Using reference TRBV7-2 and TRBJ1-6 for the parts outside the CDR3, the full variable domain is GAGVSQSPSNKVTEKGKDVELRCDPISGHTALYWYRQSLGQGLEFLIYFQGNSAPDKSGLPSDRFSAERTGGSVSTLTIQRTQQEDSAVYLCASSFSSLSSYNSPLHFGNGTRLTVT.

The CDR3 protein is CASSFGQFEAFF. Here the CDR3 DNA reads TGTGCCAGCAGCTTTGGACAGTTTGAAGCTTTCTTT. The chain recombines TRBV7-9 with TRBJ1-1; D may be TRBD1 (6 bases). The V and J ends lost 3 bases and 7 bases respectively, with 9 bases between them. Germline loops: CDR1 SEHNR, CDR2 FQNEAQ (reference sequence). The length of the CDR3 is 12 residues.

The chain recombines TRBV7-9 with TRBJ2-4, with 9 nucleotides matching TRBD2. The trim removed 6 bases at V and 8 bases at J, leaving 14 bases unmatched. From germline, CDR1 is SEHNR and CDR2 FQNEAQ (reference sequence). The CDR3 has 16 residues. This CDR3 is CASRPKESGLAYIQYF. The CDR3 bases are TGTGCCAGCAGGCCAAAGGAATCGGGACTAGCATACATTCAGTACTTC. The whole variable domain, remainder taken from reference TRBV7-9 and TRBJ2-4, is DTGVSQNPRHKITKRGQNVTFRCDPISEHNRLYWYRQTLGQGPEFLTYFQNEAQLEKSRLLSDRFSAERPKGSFSTLEIQRTEQGDSAMYLCASRPKESGLAYIQYFGAGTRLSVL.

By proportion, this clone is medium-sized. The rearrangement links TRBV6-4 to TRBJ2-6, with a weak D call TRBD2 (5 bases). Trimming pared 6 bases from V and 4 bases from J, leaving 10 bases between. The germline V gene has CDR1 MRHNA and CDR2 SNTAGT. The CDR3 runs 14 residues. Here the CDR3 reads CASRADSGANVLTF. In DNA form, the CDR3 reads TGTGCCAGCAGAGCGGATTCCGGGGCCAACGTCCTGACTTTC.

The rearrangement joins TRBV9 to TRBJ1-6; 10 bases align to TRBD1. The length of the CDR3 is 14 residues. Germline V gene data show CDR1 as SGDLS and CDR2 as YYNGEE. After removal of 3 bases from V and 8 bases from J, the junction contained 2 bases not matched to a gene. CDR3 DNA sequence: TGTGCCAGCAGCGCGACAGGGGGCTATTCACCCCTCCACTTT. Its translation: CASSATGGYSPLHF.

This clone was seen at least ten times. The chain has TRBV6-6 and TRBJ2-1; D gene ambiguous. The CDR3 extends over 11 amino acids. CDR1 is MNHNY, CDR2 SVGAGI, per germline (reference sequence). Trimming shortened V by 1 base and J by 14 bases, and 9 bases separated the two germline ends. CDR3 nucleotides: TGTGCCAGCAGTTACTTTAGAATGGAGTTCTTC. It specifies CASSYFRMEFF.

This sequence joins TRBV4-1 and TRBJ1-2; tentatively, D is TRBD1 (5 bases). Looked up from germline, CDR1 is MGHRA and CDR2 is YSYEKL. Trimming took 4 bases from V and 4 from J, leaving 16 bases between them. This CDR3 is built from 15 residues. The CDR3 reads CASSPRHQGSYGYTF. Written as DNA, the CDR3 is TGCGCCAGCAGCCCCCGACACCAGGGTAGCTATGGCTACACCTTC.